These 8 T cell receptor beta chains came from one sample sequenced in a study of tumor and adjacent non-tumor tissue in lung cancer (dated 2018 in TCRdb). The library was produced with multiplex PCR. The sequencer was an Illumina HiSeq 2500. TCRbeta libraries were constructed through three rounds of nested PCR with primers (Table S4) according to protocols adapted from ARM-PCR. TCRdb's own reprocessing of the public reads used fastp at Q25 and MiXCR and kept productive beta chains. Each entry is one CDR3 protein sequence, shown with its most common DNA and genes. In this sample the table shows about 100,000 distinct CDR3 sequences, 65% of which occur a single time. The ten largest clones add up to roughly 18% of the sample. RNA was isolated from bulk, unsorted tissue, and RNA quality was assessed with a NanoDrop ND-1000 and an Agilent 2100. For the normal lung samples, distant non-tumor tissue was collected more than 3 cm away from the tumor edge.

Sequencing was carried out using distant non-tumor lung tissue. The origin of the receptors is a man aged 25 to 40 with non-small cell lung cancer.

Concerning this clonotype: The CDR3 end shows no conserved phenylalanine or tryptophan, and so a read error is likely. This chain joins TRBV12-3 or TRBV12-4 and TRBJ1-6, with D perhaps matching TRBD1 (6 bases). This CDR3 region has 14 residues. The CDR3 region is CASTSQGEDSSLHL. DNA for the CDR3: TGTGCCAGCACCTCACAGGGTGAAGATTCATCCCTCCACCTT.

Comment on this clonotype: This sequence may be a read error, since a much larger clone differs from it by one base. The V call is TRBV20-1, the J call TRBJ2-1; 11 bases map to TRBD2. Looked up from germline, CDR1 is DFQATT and CDR2 is SNEGSKA (reference sequence). The CDR3 totals 17 residues. The CDR3: CIARQLAGGHSYNEQFF. The CDR3 DNA reads TGCATTGCTAGACAGCTAGCGGGGGGACACTCCTACAATGAGCAGTTCTTC.

The V call is TRBV6-2 or TRBV6-3, the J call TRBJ2-5; the match to TRBD2 covers 7 bases. Unmatched junction bases numbered 15, after V lost 6 bases and J lost 5 bases. The length of the CDR3 is 16 residues. CDR1 is MNHEY, CDR2 SVGEGT, per germline. CDR3 amino acids: CASSDGTNLTRETQYF. DNA for the CDR3: TGTGCCAGCAGCGACGGGACTAACTTGACTCGGGAGACCCAGTACTTC.

The rearrangement uses TRBV11-1 and TRBJ2-1, with TRBD1 matching over 9 bases. Germline lookup yields CDR1 SGHAT and CDR2 FQDESV (reference sequence). The CDR3 extends over 16 amino acids. J lost 7 bases, V lost 5 bases, and 12 bases had no gene match. CDR3 loop: CASSQNRDRVGNEQFF. Written as DNA, the CDR3 is TGTGCCAGCAGCCAAAATCGGGACAGGGTGGGGAATGAGCAGTTCTTC.

Details on this clonotype: Compared with germline, one end of the junction differs, possibly owing to a read error. The genes are TRBV6-5 and TRBJ2-7, with 7 bases identical to TRBD1. The germline V gene has CDR1 MNHEY and CDR2 SVGAGI. This CDR3 has 13 amino acids. CDR3 bases: TGTGCCATCAGTACCGGGACAGCATACGAGCAGTACTTC. Its protein is CAISTGTAYEQYF.

As regards this clonotype: This may be a read error, as it is one base from a much larger clone. This chain uses TRBV7-8 with TRBJ2-5, with 8 bases matching TRBD2. CDR1 is SGHVS, CDR2 FQNEAQ, per germline. This CDR3 has 13 residues. CDR3 in DNA: TGTACCAGCACCTTTAGCGGGGAAGAGACCCAGTACTTC. It encodes CTSTFSGEETQYF.

This chain links TRBV20-1 with TRBJ2-7; D may be TRBD2 (6 bases). Trimming shortened V by 0 bases and J by 5 bases, and 14 bases separated the two germline ends. The germline gives CDR1 DFQATT, CDR2 SNEGSKA (reference sequence). This CDR3 has 14 amino acids. CDR3 in DNA: TGCAGTGCTAGAGATTTGGCGGGGCGGCACGAGCAGTACTTC. Translation gives CSARDLAGRHEQYF.

As concerns this clonotype: At one boundary the junction diverges from the germline segment, which might be a read error. The chain uses TRBV20-1 and TRBJ1-5, with a possible D match to TRBD1 (6 bases). The germline V gene encodes CDR1 DFQATT and CDR2 SNEGSKA (reference sequence). This CDR3 is 14 amino acids long. This chain's CDR3 is CSTRAGRGSQPQHF. CDR3 DNA sequence: TGTAGTACTAGAGCGGGCAGGGGCAGTCAGCCCCAGCATTTT.